These 27 T cell receptor beta chains came from one sample sequenced in a study of Ad26.COV2.S vaccination and SARS-CoV-2 variants. Sequencing used immunoSEQ multiplex PCR; TCRdb keeps in-frame clones, though not all of them. Of fewer than 100,000 clones detected, 82% appear once; the ten largest clones hold about a sixth. Here the sequenced sample was peripheral blood, taken after recovery from COVID-19. These receptors were obtained from a human donor who had recovered from COVID-19.

This chain joins TRBV19 and TRBJ2-2; D remains unclear. This CDR3 has 15 residues. The germline CDR1 and CDR2 sequences are LNHDA and SQIVND (reference sequence). Trimming left V 5 bases short and J 6 bases short, with 16 bases between. This CDR3 reads CASSSKGPRAGELFF. The CDR3 DNA sequence: TGTGCCAGTAGTTCGAAAGGACCAAGGGCCGGGGAGCTGTTTTTT.

This clone has only one observation. CDR3 coding DNA: TGTGCCAGCAGCTTAGGACTAGCGGTAAAAGAGCAGTTCTTC. It specifies CASSLGLAVKEQFF. The chain combines TRBV13 with TRBJ2-1, with 8 bases matching TRBD2. CDR3 length: 14 residues. Germline V gene lookup returns CDR1 PRHDT and CDR2 FYEKMQ (reference sequence). The trim removed 0 bases at V and 10 bases at J, leaving 5 bases unmatched.

This clone was seen a handful of times. This chain connects TRBV19 to TRBJ1-1; D is uncertain. Per germline, CDR1 LNHDA and CDR2 SQIVND (reference sequence). CDR3 size: 15 residues. Trimming left V 5 bases short and J 4 bases short, with 17 bases between. This CDR3 is CASSPRATGPTEAFF. CDR3 nucleotides: TGTGCCAGTAGTCCCCGGGCAACTGGGCCCACTGAAGCTTTCTTT.

The J gene is TRBJ1-4, the V gene TRBV5-1; maybe TRBD1 (6 bases). The CDR3 has 17 amino acids. Germline assignment: CDR1 SGHRS and CDR2 YFSETQ. The V end was cut by 4 bases, the J end by 0 bases, with 16 bases between. The CDR3 coding sequence is TGCGCCAGCAGCGCCGGGGGGCCCGGTGCAACTAATGAAAAACTGTTTTTT. This encodes CASSAGGPGATNEKLFF. The full variable domain, with the rest looked up from reference TRBV5-1 and TRBJ1-4, is KAGVTQTPRYLIKTRGQQVTLSCSPISGHRSVSWYQQTPGQGLQFLFEYFSETQRNKGNFPGRFSGRQFSNSRSEMNVSTLELGDSALYLCASSAGGPGATNEKLFFGSGTQLSVL.

V is TRBV3-1 (or the pseudogene TRBV3-2) and J is TRBJ1-1; weak D call: TRBD1 (5 bases). Trimming left V 1 base short and J 0 bases short, with 9 bases between. Germline values: CDR1 LGHDT, CDR2 YNNKEL (reference sequence). CDR3 size: 15 residues. The CDR3 DNA reads as TGTGCCAGCAGCCAAGGAACAGGAATGAACACTGAAGCTTTCTTT. It encodes CASSQGTGMNTEAFF.

The chain joins TRBV27 to TRBJ1-2, with D unclear. Deletions cut 5 bases from V and 3 bases from J, with 10 bases between. The CDR3 extends over 13 amino acids. Germline CDR1 and CDR2: MNHEY and SMNVEV (reference sequence). CDR3 sequence: CASSNGVDYGYTF. In nucleotides, the CDR3 is TGTGCCAGCAGTAACGGGGTGGACTATGGCTACACCTTC.

The chain couples TRBV6-2 or TRBV6-3 to TRBJ1-2, with D unresolved. The germline gives CDR1 MNHEY, CDR2 SVGEGT. The CDR3 spans 16 residues. V shed 0 bases and J shed 0 bases, with 11 bases lying between them. The CDR3 region has the DNA TGTGCCAGCAGTTACTCGGAGGGAAGAGCTAACTATGGCTACACCTTC. Translating gives CASSYSEGRANYGYTF.

The V and J genes are TRBV11-3 and TRBJ2-3; no clear D gene. CDR1 is SGHNT and CDR2 is YENEEA in the germline V gene. The CDR3 spans 15 residues. V lost 2 bases and J lost 2, with 11 bases in between. The CDR3 nucleotides read TGTGCCAGCAGCTTAACGGGCCGACTCACAGATACGCAGTATTTT. Translation: CASSLTGRLTDTQYF.

In this sample, this clone turned up many times. The chain has TRBV6-6 and TRBJ1-5; TRBD1 matches 11 bases. The germline V gene has CDR1 MNHNY and CDR2 SVGAGI (reference sequence). Trimming cost V 5 bases and J 0 bases; bases outside gene matches: 6. The CDR3 spans 17 residues. The CDR3 here is CASSPQDRGLSNQPQHF. CDR3 bases: TGTGCCAGCAGTCCACAGGACAGGGGGCTTAGCAATCAGCCCCAGCATTTT.

This clone was observed once. This sample includes further DNA sequences coding for the same CDR3. The chain recombines TRBV7-2 with TRBJ2-5; D is unresolved. V was cut by 3 bases and J by 4 bases, with 3 bases left in between. Germline V gives CDR1 SGHTA, CDR2 FQGNSA. CDR3 length: 11 residues. CDR3 sequence (DNA): TGTGCCAGCAGCTTCCGAGAGACCCAGTACTTC. It yields the protein CASSFRETQYF.

This chain links TRBV6-5 with TRBJ1-3; D possibly corresponds to TRBD1 (5 bases). This CDR3 region has 13 residues. V lost 6 bases and J 4 bases, leaving 10 bases between the germline ends. CDR1 is MNHEY and CDR2 is SVGAGI in the germline V gene. The CDR3 DNA reads TGTGCCAGCAGAGGGACCGTGGGAAACACCATATATTTT. It translates to CASRGTVGNTIYF.

This clone appeared a single time. The chain couples TRBV5-8 to TRBJ2-1, with TRBD2 as a possible D gene (5 bases). The CDR3 contains 15 residues. V shed 0 bases and J shed 2 bases, with 9 bases lying between them. The germline V gene encodes CDR1 SGHTS and CDR2 YDEGEE. CDR3 sequence reads: CASSLGAATYNEQFF. The CDR3 DNA reads TGTGCCAGCAGCTTGGGAGCGGCAACCTACAATGAGCAGTTCTTC.

The chain employs TRBV28 and TRBJ2-7, with D possibly being TRBD1 (7 bases). V lost 6 bases and J 4 bases, leaving 16 bases between the germline ends. Germline V gene sequence: CDR1 MDHEN, CDR2 SYDVKM. The CDR3 loop spans 14 amino acids. CDR3 residues: CASRKTGRSYEQYF. The CDR3 DNA reads as TGTGCCAGCAGGAAGACAGGGAGGTCGTACGAGCAGTACTTC.

The J gene is TRBJ2-1, the V gene TRBV11-3; a possible D gene is TRBD2 (6 bases). Germline assignment: CDR1 SGHNT and CDR2 YENEEA. Trimming removed 1 base at V and 15 bases at J, with 16 bases between. CDR3 length equals 13 residues. The CDR3 DNA reads as TGTGCCAGCAGCTTAGGGTCGCGGGGCCTCCGGTTCTTC. This encodes CASSLGSRGLRFF.

The V and J genes are TRBV28 and TRBJ1-1, with D hard to call. Germline CDR1 is MDHEN and CDR2 is SYDVKM. V shed 6 bases and J shed 11 bases, with 13 bases lying between them. CDR3 length: 11 amino acids. The CDR3 here is CASSQGPAAFF. Here the CDR3 DNA reads TGTGCCAGCAGCCAAGGCCCTGCGGCTTTCTTT.

In its sample, this clone was seen once. The chain employs TRBV18 and TRBJ1-1; D may be TRBD1 (5 bases). CDR3 length: 13 amino acids. V was shortened by 4 bases and J by 6 bases, with 12 bases between the two germline ends. Germline lookup yields CDR1 KGHSH and CDR2 LQKENI. For the CDR3, the DNA is TGTGCCAGCTCACGGGGAGGGGTCCCTGAAGCTTTCTTT. Translating gives CASSRGGVPEAFF.

The chain carries TRBV6-5 and TRBJ1-2, with a weak D call TRBD1 (6 bases). This CDR3 region has 14 residues. Germline values: CDR1 MNHEY, CDR2 SVGAGI. Trimming took off 6 bases at V and 7 bases at J, with 18 bases between the two ends. Here the CDR3 DNA reads TGTGCCAGCAGACCCGATACAGGGTGGGCTGGCTACACCTTC. It is translated as CASRPDTGWAGYTF.

This clone was found a few times. V and J are TRBV9 and TRBJ1-1; D not resolved. Trimming took off 0 bases at V and 1 base at J, with 4 bases between the two ends. Germline CDR1 reads SGDLS; CDR2 reads YYNGEE. This CDR3 has 13 residues. The DNA for the CDR3 is TGTGCCAGCAGCGTAGGCCCGAACACTGAAGCTTTCTTT. This sequence encodes CASSVGPNTEAFF.

The chain uses TRBV28 and TRBJ2-1; maybe TRBD1 (5 bases). CDR3 size: 15 residues. CDR1 and CDR2 from the germline V gene are MDHEN and SYDVKM. V lost 2 bases to trimming and J lost 7 bases, with 15 bases between them. This CDR3 reads CASSLRQGWINEQFF. CDR3 nucleotide sequence: TGTGCCAGCAGTTTAAGGCAGGGATGGATTAATGAGCAGTTCTTC.

This rearrangement joins TRBV7-3 to TRBJ2-5; a weak D match, TRBD2 (6 bases). Germline CDR1 SGHTA, CDR2 FQGTGA. V was shortened by 7 bases and J by 1 base, with 13 bases between the two germline ends. This CDR3 is built from 14 residues. The CDR3 here is CASNDGGPQETQYF. DNA of the CDR3: TGTGCCAGCAATGACGGAGGGCCCCAAGAGACCCAGTACTTC.

Notes on this clone: Other DNA sequences in this specimen translate into the identical CDR3. The rearrangement joins TRBV18 to TRBJ2-5, with D possibly matching TRBD1 (6 bases). The CDR3 is 13 residues long. V dropped 3 bases and J dropped 5 bases, with 10 bases sitting between them. CDR1 KGHSH and CDR2 LQKENI come from the germline V gene. DNA of the CDR3: TGTGCCAGCTCACCGGGGCAGGGGGAGACCCAGTACTTC. Translated: CASSPGQGETQYF.

The V call is TRBV3-1 (or the pseudogene TRBV3-2), the J call TRBJ1-5, with D possibly matching TRBD1 (5 bases). CDR1 LGHDT and CDR2 YNNKEL come from the germline V gene (reference sequence). V lost 0 bases, J lost 0 bases, and 12 bases lay in between. This CDR3 has 17 amino acids. CDR3 sequence: CASSQDQGGRSNQPQHF. In DNA, the CDR3 is TGTGCCAGCAGCCAAGACCAGGGTGGTCGTAGCAATCAGCCCCAGCATTTT.

This clone was recorded only once. The chain is built from TRBV7-9 and TRBJ1-4; D gene ambiguous. The germline V and J ends were trimmed by 5 bases and 0 bases, with 10 bases remaining between them. The CDR3 has 15 amino acids. Germline CDR1 is SEHNR and CDR2 is FQNEAQ (reference sequence). CDR3 nucleotides: TGTGCCAGCAGCCCCTACGCCGCAACTAATGAAAAACTGTTTTTT. Amino acids: CASSPYAATNEKLFF.

In this sample, this clone turned up a few times. The chain employs TRBV7-2 and TRBJ2-5, with TRBD2 matching over 10 bases. The CDR3 covers 16 residues. CDR1 and CDR2 from the germline V gene are SGHTA and FQGNSA. The J segment lost 4 bases and the V segment lost 3 bases, leaving 8 bases of the junction unmatched. The DNA for the CDR3 is TGTGCCAGCAGCTTCCAGAGCGGGAGGGCCGGAGAGACCCAGTACTTC. This sequence encodes CASSFQSGRAGETQYF. The whole variable domain, filled in from reference TRBV7-2 and TRBJ2-5, reads GAGVSQSPSNKVTEKGKDVELRCDPISGHTALYWYRQSLGQGLEFLIYFQGNSAPDKSGLPSDRFSAERTGGSVSTLTIQRTQQEDSAVYLCASSFQSGRAGETQYFGPGTRLLVL.

The J gene is TRBJ1-6, the V gene TRBV11-3; possible D gene TRBD1, 5 bases. The CDR3 covers 17 residues. Germline V gene lookup returns CDR1 SGHNT and CDR2 YENEEA. V was clipped by 3 bases and J by 2 bases, with 14 bases between them. This CDR3 is CASSLGRIKPYNSPLHF. DNA of the CDR3: TGTGCCAGCAGCTTGGGACGGATCAAACCCTATAATTCACCCCTCCACTTT.

The V call is TRBV18, the J call TRBJ2-2; the D gene is possibly TRBD1 (6 bases). V was clipped by 1 base and J by 4 bases, with 10 bases between them. The CDR3 covers 15 residues. Germline V gene data show CDR1 as KGHSH and CDR2 as LQKENI. CDR3 DNA: TGTGCCAGCTCACCACGAGGACAGAGCACCGGGGAGCTGTTTTTT. This translates into CASSPRGQSTGELFF. Supplemented by reference TRBV18 and TRBJ2-2, the full variable domain reads NAGVMQNPRHLVRRRGQEARLRCSPMKGHSHVYWYRQLPEEGLKFMVYLQKENIIDESGMPKERFSAEFPKEGPSILRIQQVVRGDSAAYFCASSPRGQSTGELFFGEGSRLTVL.

V is TRBV28 and J is TRBJ2-3, with TRBD1 matching 8 bases. The CDR3 is made up of 18 amino acids. The junction had 18 bases not matched to a gene; V was cut back by 3 bases and J by 7 bases. Germline V gene lookup returns CDR1 MDHEN and CDR2 SYDVKM. The CDR3 DNA is TGTGCCAGCAGTTTCGGGGCCAGGGGGCGCCGAAAGGGGTATACGCAGTATTTT. It translates to CASSFGARGRRKGYTQYF.